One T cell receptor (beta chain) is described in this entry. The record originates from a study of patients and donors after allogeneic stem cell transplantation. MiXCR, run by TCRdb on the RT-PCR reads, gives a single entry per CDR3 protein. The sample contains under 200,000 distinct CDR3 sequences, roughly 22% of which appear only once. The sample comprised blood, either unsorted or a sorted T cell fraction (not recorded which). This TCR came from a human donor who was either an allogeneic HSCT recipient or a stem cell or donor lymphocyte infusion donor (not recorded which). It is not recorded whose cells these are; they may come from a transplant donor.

CDR3 nucleotides: TGCGCCAGCAGCAACCCAACCCGCCCGGGCACTGAAGCTTTCTTT. This encodes CASSNPTRPGTEAFF. The chain links TRBV5-1 to TRBJ1-1; D unclear. V dropped 4 bases and J dropped 4 bases, with 17 bases sitting between them. The CDR3 extends over 15 amino acids. Germline V gene lookup returns CDR1 SGHRS and CDR2 YFSETQ.